This entry lists 30 T cell receptor beta chains sequenced from one sample in a study of post-analysis software for immune sequencing data. Findings and limits, study-wide: Patients had higher frequencies than controls of roughly five TRBV segments, including TRBV5-6, TRBV5-1 and TRBV20-1.

Antigens for these TCRs are unknown. Included in the TCR beta cDNA libraries were unique molecular identifiers. Using its own MiXCR run on the PCR reads, TCRdb lists one record per CDR3 protein. The sample contains 350,000 to 450,000 distinct CDR3 sequences, 30% to 45% of which appear only once. Material for sequencing was blood. The receptors derive from a girl aged 5 to 17 with multiple sclerosis.

This chain uses TRBV12-3 or TRBV12-4 with TRBJ2-5, with D perhaps matching TRBD1 (6 bases). This CDR3 has 14 residues. Trimming took off 7 bases at V and 4 bases at J, with 16 bases between the two ends. CDR3 sequence: CASKKGGPLETQYF. As DNA, the CDR3 is TGTGCCAGCAAGAAAGGGGGTCCTCTAGAGACCCAGTACTTC.

This clonotype was counted a few times. The chain combines TRBV9 with TRBJ2-2; 10 bases map to TRBD2. CDR1 and CDR2 (germline): SGDLS, YYNGEE. Trimming removed 4 bases from V and 4 bases from J; junction bases left unmatched: 4. This CDR3 has 15 amino acids. This CDR3 is CASSIIAGGTGELFF. The CDR3 DNA reads as TGTGCCAGCAGCATCATAGCGGGGGGCACCGGGGAGCTGTTTTTT.

This chain joins TRBV13 and TRBJ2-3, with 7 nucleotides matching TRBD1. The CDR3 has 17 amino acids. The germline V gene encodes CDR1 PRHDT and CDR2 FYEKMQ (reference sequence). With V trimmed by 4 bases and J by 3 bases, 13 bases remained unmatched. The CDR3 DNA is TGTGCCAGCAGCTCCCCCACAGGGGCGGTTGGGACAGATACGCAGTATTTT. Amino acid sequence: CASSSPTGAVGTDTQYF.

This clonotype was observed a few times. The chain carries TRBV4-1 and TRBJ1-2, with unresolved D. V was shortened by 1 base and J by 8 bases, with 23 bases between the two germline ends. The V gene's germline CDR1 is MGHRA and CDR2 YSYEKL. The CDR3 contains 17 residues. The CDR3: CASSQGFLSEGSMGYTF. As DNA, the CDR3 is TGCGCCAGCAGCCAAGGTTTTTTGTCGGAGGGCTCTATGGGCTACACCTTC.

The table lists this clonotype with a few counts. The CDR3 DNA reads TGTGCCATCAGTGCGGGCCAGGGAAGCCACTCTGGGGCCAACGTCCTGACTTTC. Residues: CAISAGQGSHSGANVLTF. The chain uses TRBV10-3 and TRBJ2-6; a weak D match, TRBD1 (5 bases). The germline CDR1 and CDR2 sequences are ENHRY and SYGVKD. The CDR3 runs 18 residues. The V end lost 4 bases, the J end lost 0 bases, and 16 bases lay between the germline ends.

The V and J genes are TRBV12-3 or TRBV12-4 and TRBJ1-1; 7 nucleotides agree with TRBD1. There are 14 residues in the CDR3. V trimming: 6 bases; J trimming: 10 bases; junction bases outside the gene matches: 14. The DNA of the CDR3 is TGTGCCAGCAGCCCTACAGGGGAGGGTGGGGGAGCTTTCTTT. This codes for CASSPTGEGGGAFF.

The DNA of the CDR3 is TGCGCCAGCAGCCAAGTCCCGACAGGGGAGGGCTACACCTTC. This codes for CASSQVPTGEGYTF. The rearrangement uses TRBV4-1 and TRBJ1-2; 8 bases fit TRBD1. The CDR3 totals 14 residues. Germline values: CDR1 MGHRA, CDR2 YSYEKL. The V and J ends lost 1 base and 8 bases, in that order; junction bases with no gene match: 6.

The chain carries TRBV7-6 and TRBJ2-5, with TRBD2 matching over 8 bases. The CDR3 totals 15 residues. The germline CDR1 and CDR2 sequences are SGHVS and FNYEAQ. Unmatched junction bases numbered 9, after V lost 5 bases and J lost 4 bases. DNA for the CDR3: TGTGCCAGCAGCGATACCGGGGGGGGCCGAGAGACCCAGTACTTC. Protein sequence: CASSDTGGGRETQYF. Full variable domain (remainder filled in from reference TRBV7-6 and TRBJ2-5): GAGVSQSPRYKVTKRGQDVALRCDPISGHVSLYWYRQALGQGPEFLTYFNYEAQQDKSGLPNDRFSAERPEGSISTLTIQRTEQRDSAMYRCASSDTGGGRETQYFGPGTRLLVL.

V usage is TRBV9 and J usage is TRBJ2-6; D possibly uses TRBD1 or TRBD2 (5 bases each). Germline CDR1 reads SGDLS; CDR2 reads YYNGEE. The CDR3 runs to 14 residues. The V end lost 7 bases, the J end lost 2 bases, and 10 bases lay between the germline ends. This CDR3 reads CASAGGTGANVLTF. The CDR3 region has the DNA TGTGCCAGCGCTGGGGGTACTGGGGCCAACGTCCTGACTTTC.

This clonotype appeared many times. The chain combines TRBV12-3 or TRBV12-4 with TRBJ1-6; possible D gene TRBD1, 6 bases. Trimming removed 5 bases at V and 9 bases at J, with 11 bases between. CDR3 length: 13 amino acids. CDR3 sequence (DNA): TGTGCCAGCAGTCCAGGGGTGACTTCACCCCTCCACTTT. Protein: CASSPGVTSPLHF.

This clonotype was seen a handful of times. V and J are TRBV27 and TRBJ1-1; D may be TRBD1 (5 bases). V was shortened by 2 bases and J by 2 bases, with 9 bases between the two germline ends. CDR1 and CDR2 (germline): MNHEY, SMNVEV (reference sequence). The CDR3 consists of 14 residues. CDR3: CASSLGGPNTEAFF. The CDR3 nucleotides read TGTGCCAGCAGTTTAGGGGGACCCAACACTGAAGCTTTCTTT.

This chain connects TRBV12-3 or TRBV12-4 to TRBJ2-3; a possible D gene is TRBD2 (6 bases). This CDR3 is 15 amino acids long. Trimming removed 8 bases from V and 4 bases from J, with 19 bases in between. This CDR3 reads CASGGKPQRADTQYF. The CDR3 coding sequence is TGTGCCAGCGGAGGGAAACCCCAGCGGGCAGATACGCAGTATTTT.

This chain links TRBV20-1 with TRBJ2-1; TRBD2 might be the D (5 bases). Germline CDR1 DFQATT, CDR2 SNEGSKA (reference sequence). V lost 0 bases and J 4 bases, leaving 16 bases between the germline ends. The CDR3 has 16 residues. The CDR3 loop reads CSAREYEGLAYNEQFF. As DNA, the CDR3 is TGCAGTGCTAGAGAATATGAGGGATTAGCATACAATGAGCAGTTCTTC.

The genes are TRBV5-1 and TRBJ2-5; D is unresolved. The J call is uncertain, as TRBJ2-7 better fits the DNA end. From germline, CDR1 is SGHRS and CDR2 YFSETQ. The CDR3 has 14 amino acids. CDR3 sequence: CASSAVRTAYEQYF. The CDR3 DNA reads TGCGCCAGCAGCGCGGTTCGGACGGCTTACGAGCAGTACTTC.

V gene TRBV27 combines with J gene TRBJ1-5; D is ambiguous. The CDR3 totals 14 residues. Germline assignment: CDR1 MNHEY and CDR2 SMNVEV (reference sequence). Trimming removed 4 bases from V and 5 bases from J, with 12 bases in between. The chain's CDR3 is CASSSADRYQPQHF. CDR3 coding DNA: TGTGCCAGCAGTTCCGCGGACCGCTATCAGCCCCAGCATTTT.

J is TRBJ2-1 and V is TRBV29-1; D is undetermined. Germline CDR1 SQVTM, CDR2 ANQGSEA. This CDR3 is 15 amino acids long. Between the trimmed V and J ends, which lost 3 bases and 0 bases, there was a span of 12 bases. CDR3 bases: TGCAGCGTTGAGTGGGCCCCGAGCTCCTACAATGAGCAGTTCTTC. This translates into CSVEWAPSSYNEQFF.

This clonotype has only a few counts. V usage is TRBV30 and J usage is TRBJ2-1; maybe TRBD2 (5 bases). Deletions cut 0 bases from V and 7 bases from J, with 10 bases between. Per germline, CDR1 GTSNPN and CDR2 SVGIG (reference sequence). This CDR3 contains 13 residues. DNA of the CDR3: TGTGCCTGGAGTGTACACTCGGGGAATGAGCAGTTCTTC. It translates to CAWSVHSGNEQFF.

The sample holds a few counts of this clonotype. This chain uses TRBV12-3 or TRBV12-4 with TRBJ2-4; D is undetermined. This CDR3 comprises 15 residues. Trimming removed 4 bases from V and 0 bases from J, with 10 bases in between. The CDR3 region has the DNA TGTGCCAGCAGTTCTCCCCTGGAAGCCAAAAACATTCAGTACTTC. Its protein product is CASSSPLEAKNIQYF.

DNA for the CDR3: TGTGCCAGCAGCCGCAGGGTCGGCGAGCAGTACTTC. Translated: CASSRRVGEQYF. This chain uses TRBV6-5 with TRBJ2-7; tentative D call: TRBD1 (5 bases). The ends were cut back, 6 bases at V and 6 bases at J, with 12 bases in the middle. Per germline, CDR1 MNHEY and CDR2 SVGAGI. CDR3 size: 12 residues.

This chain links TRBV5-1 with TRBJ1-1; D is uncertain. Per germline, CDR1 SGHRS and CDR2 YFSETQ. This CDR3 is built from 16 residues. Trimming removed 1 base from V and 3 bases from J, with 16 bases in between. The CDR3, as DNA: TGCGCCAGCAGCTTGACGGTCAGATACTTTGACACTGAAGCTTTCTTT. Translating gives CASSLTVRYFDTEAFF. Combining the CDR3 with reference TRBV5-1 and TRBJ1-1 gives the whole variable domain KAGVTQTPRYLIKTRGQQVTLSCSPISGHRSVSWYQQTPGQGLQFLFEYFSETQRNKGNFPGRFSGRQFSNSRSEMNVSTLELGDSALYLCASSLTVRYFDTEAFFGQGTRLTVV.

The table lists this clonotype with a few counts. This sequence joins TRBV4-1 and TRBJ2-5; 9 bases line up with TRBD1. V lost 3 bases and J lost 5; bases outside the gene matches: 10. This CDR3 is built from 16 residues. From germline, CDR1 is MGHRA and CDR2 YSYEKL. The CDR3 DNA follows: TGCGCCAGCAGCCACGGACAGGGGCGTTTTTCGGAGACCCAGTACTTC. Translated: CASSHGQGRFSETQYF.

The genes are TRBV4-2 and TRBJ1-6, with 8 bases fitting TRBD1. CDR1 and CDR2 from the germline V gene are LGHNA and YNFKEQ. The CDR3 is 16 amino acids. Trimming cost V 0 bases and J 7 bases; bases outside gene matches: 5. The CDR3 region has the DNA TGTGCCAGCAGCCAAGAAACAGGGGGGTGGAATTCACCCCTCCACTTT. Protein product: CASSQETGGWNSPLHF.

In this sample, this clonotype turned up a few times. The J gene is TRBJ2-5, the V gene TRBV6-2 or TRBV6-3, with D perhaps matching TRBD2 (6 bases). This CDR3 is built from 13 residues. Trimming shortened V by 5 bases and J by 4 bases, and 11 bases separated the two germline ends. CDR1 and CDR2 from the germline V gene are MNHEY and SVGEGT. CDR3 coding DNA: TGTGCCAGCAGTCTTCCGCGGGGAGAGACCCAGTACTTC. This encodes CASSLPRGETQYF.

V usage is TRBV10-3 and J usage is TRBJ2-7; 7 bases fit TRBD2. J was trimmed by 3 bases and V by 0 bases; bases with no gene match: 8. This CDR3 has 16 residues. The germline gives CDR1 ENHRY, CDR2 SYGVKD. The CDR3 reads CAISESGMRGSYEQYF. The DNA for the CDR3 is TGTGCCATCAGTGAGTCAGGTATGCGGGGGAGCTACGAGCAGTACTTC.

The chain couples TRBV7-2 to TRBJ2-7, with 8 bases matching TRBD2. The length of the CDR3 is 16 residues. After removal of 1 base from V and 2 bases from J, the junction contained 7 bases not matched to a gene. CDR1 is SGHTA and CDR2 is FQGNSA in the germline V gene. The CDR3 spells CASSLVGTSWTYEQYF. In DNA form, the CDR3 reads TGTGCCAGCAGCTTAGTGGGGACTAGTTGGACCTACGAGCAGTACTTC.

This clonotype came up a few times. CDR3 nucleotides: TGTGCCAGCAGCCAAGACAGGGAGTTATACGAGCAGTACTTC. Its translation is CASSQDRELYEQYF. The genes are TRBV4-2 and TRBJ2-7; TRBD1 or TRBD2 may be the D gene (5 bases each). Trimming stripped 0 bases from V and 4 bases from J, with 10 bases between. Per germline, CDR1 LGHNA and CDR2 YNFKEQ. This CDR3 is 14 amino acids long.

The chain couples TRBV29-1 to TRBJ2-1; D unresolved. Trimming removed 4 bases at V and 12 bases at J, with 10 bases between. The CDR3 loop spans 10 amino acids. Germline V lookup: CDR1 SQVTM, CDR2 ANQGSEA. CDR3 in DNA: TGCAGCGTTGGAAATTATGGGCAGTTCTTC. Its translation: CSVGNYGQFF.

Concerning this clonotype itself: A much larger clone differs by one base, so this may be a read error. The rearrangement joins TRBV7-9 to TRBJ1-4; D remains unclear. The V end was cut by 5 bases, the J end by 8 bases, with 15 bases between. This CDR3 spans 14 amino acids. Looked up from germline, CDR1 is SEHNR and CDR2 is FQNEAQ (reference sequence). CDR3 protein: CASSPQQCREKLFF. DNA of the CDR3: TGTGCCAGCAGCCCACAGCAATGCAGAGAAAAACTGTTTTTT.

A few counts support this clonotype. V is TRBV10-3 and J is TRBJ2-7; D remains unclear. V was cut by 3 bases and J by 2 bases, with 2 bases left in between. CDR1 is ENHRY, CDR2 SYGVKD, per germline. CDR3 length: 11 residues. The DNA for the CDR3 is TGTGCCATCAGTGACACCTACGAGCAGTACTTC. Amino acid sequence: CAISDTYEQYF.

A few counts support this clonotype. The J gene is TRBJ2-5, the V gene TRBV24-1; 7 bases are shared with TRBD1. From germline, CDR1 is KGHDR and CDR2 SFDVKD. The V and J ends lost 3 bases and 3 bases, in that order; junction bases with no gene match: 6. The CDR3 is made up of 15 amino acids. CDR3 loop: CATSDPTGTEETQYF. The CDR3 DNA reads TGTGCCACCAGTGATCCAACCGGGACAGAAGAGACCCAGTACTTC.